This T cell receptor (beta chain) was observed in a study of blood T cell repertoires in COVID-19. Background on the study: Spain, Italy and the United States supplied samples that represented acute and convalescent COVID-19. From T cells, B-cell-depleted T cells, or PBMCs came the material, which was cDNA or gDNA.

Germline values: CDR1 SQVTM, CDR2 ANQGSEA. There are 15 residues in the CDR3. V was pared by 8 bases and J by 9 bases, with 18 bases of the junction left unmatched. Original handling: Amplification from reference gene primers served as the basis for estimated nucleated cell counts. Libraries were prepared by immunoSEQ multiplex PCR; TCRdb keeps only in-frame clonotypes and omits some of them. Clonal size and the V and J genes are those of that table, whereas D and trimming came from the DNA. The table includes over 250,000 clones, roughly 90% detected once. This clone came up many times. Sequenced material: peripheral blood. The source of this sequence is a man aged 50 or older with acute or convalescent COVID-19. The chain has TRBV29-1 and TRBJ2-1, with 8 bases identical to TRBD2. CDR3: CSSTPPGPGGGEQFF. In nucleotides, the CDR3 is TGCAGCTCAACACCCCCGGGACCCGGGGGGGGTGAGCAGTTCTTC.